The entry below describes one T cell receptor (beta chain). Its antigen remains unidentified. The data stem from a study of T cell responses to AZD1222 COVID-19 vaccine. The assay was immunoSEQ multiplex PCR, and TCRdb's table has in-frame clones only and misses some. The top ten clones hold more than 2.5% of a sample with 130,000 or so clones, about 89% of them seen once. The study's findings and limits: Just a handful of AZD1222 recipients were seropositive at baseline.

The CDR3 consists of 13 residues. Germline V gene data show CDR1 as SGHVS and CDR2 as FNYEAQ. V was pared by 4 bases and J by 2 bases, with 9 bases between. The specimen was peripheral blood, collected on day 0 of AZD1222 vaccination. The receptor was derived from an adult in good health. The chain carries TRBV7-6 and TRBJ2-7, with D tentatively TRBD1 or TRBD2 (5 bases each). The CDR3 reads CASSWGSTYEQYF. The DNA for the CDR3 is TGTGCCAGCAGCTGGGGGTCCACCTACGAGCAGTACTTC.